The rows below give T cell receptor beta chains drawn from one sample of a study of shared clonotypes between healthy human individuals. The method was immunoSEQ multiplex PCR; TCRdb's version includes in-frame clones alone and lacks a portion of them. The sample includes approximately 1,500,000 clones, around 95% of them seen just once. The sequenced sample consisted of naive CD4+ T cells sorted from blood. The receptors derive from a man aged 25-45 years in good health. Each CDR3 is given with its conserved first and last residue. D genes are given only for firm matches. Clone size is not always given. Where it is, it says once, few, many or a class for expanded clones.

abundance	d_gene	v_gene	j_gene	CDR3nt	CDR3aa
NA	NA	TRBV6-4	TRBJ2-1	TGTGCCAGCAGTTACCTCTGGGGCAATGAGCAGTTCTTC	CASSYLWGNEQFF
NA	NA	TRBV28	TRBJ2-1	TGTGCCAGCAGTTTACCCCGCAACGGCTACAATGAGCAGTTCTTC	CASSLPRNGYNEQFF
NA	NA	TRBV27	TRBJ2-1	TGTGCCAGCAGCGTACTGAGTGTTCGAGGGATCGATGAGCAGTTCTTC	CASSVLSVRGIDEQFF
NA	TRBD2	TRBV7-3	TRBJ2-1	TGTGCCAGCAGCCCACTCGCGATGTTTGCGGGAGGATACAATGAGCAGTTCTTC	CASSPLAMFAGGYNEQFF
NA	NA	TRBV28	TRBJ1-1	TGTGCCAGCTGGCCGGTGCCCCGAACGAACACTGAAGCTTTCTTT	CASWPVPRTNTEAFF
NA	NA	TRBV6-5	TRBJ2-2	TGTGCCAGCAGTTACTTTGCACCGGGCACCGGGGAGCTGTTTTTT	CASSYFAPGTGELFF
NA	TRBD2	TRBV11-2	TRBJ2-1	TGTGCCAGCAGCCGAATACGGAGCGGGAGTGGGTCCTACAATGAGCAGTTCTTC	CASSRIRSGSGSYNEQFF
NA	NA	TRBV4-1	TRBJ2-5	TGCGCCAGCAGCCAAGGAGGGGCTCCCGGCAGGAACCAAGAGACCCAGTACTTC	CASSQGGAPGRNQETQYF
NA	TRBD1	TRBV5-4	TRBJ1-2	TGTGCCAGCAGCGTGAAACAGGGGGCGGGGTATGGCTACACCTTC	CASSVKQGAGYGYTF
NA	NA	TRBV7-9	TRBJ2-2	TGTGCCAGCAGCTTAGGGGCAGGGACCGGGGAGCTGTTTTTT	CASSLGAGTGELFF
few	NA	TRBV7-8	TRBJ2-1	TGTGCCAGCAGCTTAAGGGACCCCGCCTACAATGAGCAGTTCTTC	CASSLRDPAYNEQFF
NA	NA	TRBV5-8	TRBJ1-1	TGTGCCACGAACGGATACGACAGCGACACTGAAGCTTTCTTT	CATNGYDSDTEAFF
NA	NA	TRBV10-1	TRBJ2-2	TGCGCCAGCAGTGAGAGGGAGTCCACCGGGGAGCTGTTTTTT	CASSERESTGELFF
NA	NA	TRBV28	TRBJ2-3	TGTGCCAGCAGTCTAACCCCCGGAGTTGGCACAGATACGCAGTATTTT	CASSLTPGVGTDTQYF
NA	TRBD1	TRBV28	TRBJ2-6	TGTGCCAGCAGCCCGGGACAGGACCGCTCTGGGGCCAACGTCCTGACTTTC	CASSPGQDRSGANVLTF
NA	NA	TRBV6-6	TRBJ2-7	TGTGCCACCGAAGGGACTGTAAACTCCTACGAGCAGTACTTC	CATEGTVNSYEQYF
NA	NA	TRBV23-1	TRBJ1-1	TGCGCCAGCCGAACGCCAATGAACACTGAAGCTTTCTTT	CASRTPMNTEAFF
NA	NA	TRBV5-1	TRBJ1-1	TGCGCCAGCAGCTTGGACCGAACTGAAGCTTTCTTT	CASSLDRTEAFF
NA	NA	TRBV28	TRBJ2-7	TGTGCCAGCAGTTTCAGCCCTCTAGTTAACTCCTACGAGCAGTACTTC	CASSFSPLVNSYEQYF
NA	TRBD2	TRBV11-2	TRBJ2-6	TGTGCCAGCAAGAAGGTCCAGCGGGAGGCTGGGGCCAACGTCCTGACTTTC	CASKKVQREAGANVLTF
NA	NA	TRBV19	TRBJ2-7	TGTGCCAGTAGTTCGACGACAGTATCCTACGAGCAGTACTTC	CASSSTTVSYEQYF
NA	NA	TRBV6-6	TRBJ1-4	TGTGCCAGCGCCGACAGTAATGAAAAACTGTTTTTT	CASADSNEKLFF
NA	TRBD2	TRBV5-1	TRBJ2-1	TGCGCCAGCAGCTTGGGTCTAGCGGGAGTCCCTTCCTACAATGAGCAGTTCTTC	CASSLGLAGVPSYNEQFF
NA	NA	TRBV6-1	TRBJ1-5	TGTGCCAGCAGTGCATACGGAATGGGCAATCAGCCCCAGCATTTT	CASSAYGMGNQPQHF
NA	NA	TRBV21-1	TRBJ2-7	TGTGCCAGCAGCAGGGCGGCGGGGCGGGAGGACGAGCAGTACTTC	CASSRAAGREDEQYF
once	TRBD1	TRBV18	TRBJ2-1	TGTGCCAGCTCACCTAACAGGGGAGAGGGAAGGGGTGAGCAGTTCTTC	CASSPNRGEGRGEQFF
NA	TRBD1	TRBV5-1	TRBJ2-7	TGCGCCAGCGGAGAAACCGGGACAGGGAGTTCCGAGCAGTACTTC	CASGETGTGSSEQYF
once	NA	TRBV10-2	TRBJ2-7	TGCGCCAGCATGCCGGGACTCCACTCCCCCGAGCAGTACTTC	CASMPGLHSPEQYF
NA	TRBD2	TRBV9	TRBJ2-3	TGTGCCAGCAGCGGCCACCCAAGGGGGAGCGGGAGAACAGATACGCAGTATTTT	CASSGHPRGSGRTDTQYF
NA	TRBD1	TRBV7-9	TRBJ1-1	TGTGCCAGCAGCTTAGCCCAAGGACAGGGGAGAGGGACAGCTTTCTTT	CASSLAQGQGRGTAFF
NA	TRBD2	TRBV5-3	TRBJ2-3	TGTGCCAGAAGCGCGGGGGGCCTATATACGCAGTATTTT	CARSAGGLYTQYF
NA	NA	TRBV6-1	TRBJ1-2	TGTGCCAGCAGTGCGAGGGGCGGAGACTATGGCTACACCTTC	CASSARGGDYGYTF
NA	TRBD1	TRBV5-4	TRBJ2-3	TGTGCCAGCAGCTTGGACAGGGGAACCACAGATACGCAGTATTTT	CASSLDRGTTDTQYF
once	NA	TRBV7-9	TRBJ1-4	TGTGCCAGCAGCCCAGGGGCAGGGGAGAATGAAAAACTGTTTTTT	CASSPGAGENEKLFF
NA	NA	TRBV5-1	TRBJ2-3	TGCGCCAGCAGCTTGGCCAGGGGTAGCGGACCCACAGATACGCAGTATTTT	CASSLARGSGPTDTQYF
NA	NA	TRBV29-1	TRBJ1-5	TGCAGCGTTTCTGAGGACCCCGGTCAGCCCCAGCATTTT	CSVSEDPGQPQHF
NA	TRBD2	TRBV5-8	TRBJ2-7	TGTGCCAGCAGGTTGGCCGCGGGAGGGCCGGGAGAGCAGTACTTC	CASRLAAGGPGEQYF
NA	NA	TRBV7-3	TRBJ2-5	TGTGCCAGCAGCTTGGGGGTGGGCCAAGAGACCCAGTACTTC	CASSLGVGQETQYF
NA	NA	TRBV14	TRBJ2-7	TGTGCCAGCAGCCAAGATAGGGGCTTCCCGACCTACGAGCAGTACTTC	CASSQDRGFPTYEQYF
NA	NA	TRBV2	TRBJ1-5	TGTGCCAGCAGATCGTCTAATCAGCCCCAGCATTTT	CASRSSNQPQHF
NA	NA	TRBV5-4	TRBJ2-1	TGTGCCAGCAGCTTGAACGGGCCGCTCTTCTTC	CASSLNGPLFF
NA	TRBD1	TRBV19	TRBJ2-7	TGTGCCAGTAGGAGGACAGGGGGCACGAGCTCCTACGAGCAGTACTTC	CASRRTGGTSSYEQYF
NA	TRBD2	TRBV7-2	TRBJ2-1	TGTGCCAGCAGCGCCCCTCGGGAGGCTAGCGGGAGTACCTACAATGAGCAGTTCTTC	CASSAPREASGSTYNEQFF
once	NA	TRBV5-4	TRBJ2-3	TGTGCCAGCAGCTTGGAAACACAGAGCACAGATACGCAGTATTTT	CASSLETQSTDTQYF
NA	NA	TRBV18	TRBJ2-3	TGTGCCAGCTCACCCAGCCCGGGTGGGGGGGATACGCAGTATTTT	CASSPSPGGGDTQYF
NA	TRBD1	TRBV28	TRBJ1-1	TGTGCCAGCAGTTCCCCGGACAGGCCAGGAGGGGCTTTCTTT	CASSSPDRPGGAFF
NA	TRBD2	TRBV6-4	TRBJ2-2	TGTGCCAGCAGCCCGCTGGCGGGAGGGCGCACCGGGGAGCTGTTTTTT	CASSPLAGGRTGELFF
NA	NA	TRBV4-2	TRBJ2-5	TGTGCCAGCAGCCAGCCATGGGGGGAGGAGACCCAGTACTTC	CASSQPWGEETQYF